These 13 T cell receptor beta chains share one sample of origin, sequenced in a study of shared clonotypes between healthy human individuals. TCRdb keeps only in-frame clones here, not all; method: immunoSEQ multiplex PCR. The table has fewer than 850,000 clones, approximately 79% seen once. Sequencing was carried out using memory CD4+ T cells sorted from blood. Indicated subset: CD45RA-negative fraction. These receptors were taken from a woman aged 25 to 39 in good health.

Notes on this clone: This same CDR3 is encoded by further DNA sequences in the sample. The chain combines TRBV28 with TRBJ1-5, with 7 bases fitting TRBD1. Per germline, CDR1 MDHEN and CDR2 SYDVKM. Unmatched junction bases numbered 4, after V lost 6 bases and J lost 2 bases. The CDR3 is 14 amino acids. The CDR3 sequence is CASSRGGGNQPQHF. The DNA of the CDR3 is TGTGCCAGCAGCAGGGGGGGCGGCAATCAGCCCCAGCATTTT. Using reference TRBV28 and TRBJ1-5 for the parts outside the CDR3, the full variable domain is DVKVTQSSRYLVKRTGEKVFLECVQDMDHENMFWYRQDPGLGLRLIYFSYDVKMKEKGDIPEGYSVSREKKERFSLILESASTNQTSMYLCASSRGGGNQPQHFGDGTRLSIL.

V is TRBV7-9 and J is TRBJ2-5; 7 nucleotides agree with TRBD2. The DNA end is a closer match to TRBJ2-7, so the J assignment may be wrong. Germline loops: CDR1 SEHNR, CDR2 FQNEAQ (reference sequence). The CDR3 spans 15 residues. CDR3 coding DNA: TGTGCCAGCAGCTTAGCGGGCGGGAGTTCGGGCGAGCAGTACTTC. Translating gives CASSLAGGSSGEQYF.

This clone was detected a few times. CDR3 nucleotide sequence: TGTGCCAGCAGTTACCCCCTAGCGGGAGGTAACGAGCAGTACTTC. The encoded protein is CASSYPLAGGNEQYF. This chain connects TRBV6-6 to TRBJ2-7, with 11 bases matching TRBD2. The ends lost 2 bases at V and 5 bases at J; junction bases unmatched: 5. The CDR3 totals 15 residues. The germline gives CDR1 MNHNY, CDR2 SVGAGI (reference sequence).

The CDR3 is CASSVKQGPRVEQYF. The CDR3 DNA is TGTGCCAGCAGTGTTAAACAGGGTCCAAGGGTCGAGCAGTACTTC. V and J are TRBV28 and TRBJ2-7, with TRBD1 as a possible D gene (6 bases). The V gene lost 5 bases and the J gene lost 6 bases, with 20 bases spanning the gap. CDR1 is MDHEN, CDR2 SYDVKM, per germline. This CDR3 has 15 residues.

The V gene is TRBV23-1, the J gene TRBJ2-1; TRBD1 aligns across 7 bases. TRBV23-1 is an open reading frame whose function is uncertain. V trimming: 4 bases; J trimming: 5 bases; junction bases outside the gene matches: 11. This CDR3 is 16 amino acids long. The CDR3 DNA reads TGCGCCAGCAGTCCCACACGGACAGGTTTTCACAATGAGCAGTTCTTC. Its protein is CASSPTRTGFHNEQFF.

CDR3 loop: CASREGLAGRDTQYF. DNA of the CDR3: TGCGCCAGCAGGGAAGGACTAGCGGGAAGGGATACGCAGTATTTT. The genes are TRBV10-2 and TRBJ2-3, with 12 bases fitting TRBD2. From germline, CDR1 is WSHSY and CDR2 SAAADI. The CDR3 runs to 15 residues. V dropped 6 bases and J dropped 6; count of bases not matched to a gene: 7.

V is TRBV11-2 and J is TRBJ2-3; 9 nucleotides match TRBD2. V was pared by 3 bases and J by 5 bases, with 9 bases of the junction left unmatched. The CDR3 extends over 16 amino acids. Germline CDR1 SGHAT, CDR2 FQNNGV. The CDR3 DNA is TGTGCCAGCAGCTTTCTAGCGGGACAGATTCGAGATACGCAGTATTTT. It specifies CASSFLAGQIRDTQYF.

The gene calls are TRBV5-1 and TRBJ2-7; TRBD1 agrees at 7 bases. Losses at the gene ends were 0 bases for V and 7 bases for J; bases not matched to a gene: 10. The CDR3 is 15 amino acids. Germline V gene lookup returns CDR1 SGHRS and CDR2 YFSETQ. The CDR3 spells CASSLVDRDSGEQYF. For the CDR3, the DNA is TGCGCCAGCAGCTTGGTTGACAGGGATTCGGGAGAGCAGTACTTC.

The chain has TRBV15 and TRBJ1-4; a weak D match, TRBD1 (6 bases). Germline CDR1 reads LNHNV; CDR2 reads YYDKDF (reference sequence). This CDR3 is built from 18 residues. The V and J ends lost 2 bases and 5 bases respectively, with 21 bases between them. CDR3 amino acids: CATSRSKGGWTENEKLFF. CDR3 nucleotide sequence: TGTGCCACCAGCAGAAGTAAGGGGGGATGGACAGAAAATGAAAAACTGTTTTTT.

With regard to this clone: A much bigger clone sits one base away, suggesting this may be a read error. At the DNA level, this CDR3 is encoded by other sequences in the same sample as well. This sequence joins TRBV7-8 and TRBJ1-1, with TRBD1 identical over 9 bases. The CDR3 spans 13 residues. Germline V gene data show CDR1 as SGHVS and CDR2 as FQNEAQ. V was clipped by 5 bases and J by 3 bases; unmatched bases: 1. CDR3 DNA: TGTGCCAGCAGCAGACAGGGGGACACTGAAGCTTTCTTT. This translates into CASSRQGDTEAFF.

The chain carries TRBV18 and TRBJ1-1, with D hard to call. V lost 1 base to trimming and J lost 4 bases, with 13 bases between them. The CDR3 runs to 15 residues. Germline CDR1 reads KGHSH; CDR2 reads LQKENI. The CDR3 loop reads CASSPLAAISTEAFF. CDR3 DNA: TGTGCCAGCTCACCACTGGCCGCCATAAGCACTGAAGCTTTCTTT.

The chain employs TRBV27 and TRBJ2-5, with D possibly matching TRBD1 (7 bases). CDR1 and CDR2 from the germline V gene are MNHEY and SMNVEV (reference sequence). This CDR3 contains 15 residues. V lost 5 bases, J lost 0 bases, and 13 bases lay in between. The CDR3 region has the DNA TGTGCCAGCAGTGCGGCGGGACAGTACCAAGAGACCCAGTACTTC. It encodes CASSAAGQYQETQYF.

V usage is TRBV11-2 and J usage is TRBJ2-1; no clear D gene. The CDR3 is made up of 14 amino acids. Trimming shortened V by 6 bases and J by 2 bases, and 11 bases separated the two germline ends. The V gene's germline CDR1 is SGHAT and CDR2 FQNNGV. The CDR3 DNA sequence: TGTGCCAGCAGTACTCAGCAGCCCTACAATGAGCAGTTCTTC. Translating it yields CASSTQQPYNEQFF.